This TCR beta chain was identified during a study of CD8 T cells in ankylosing spondylitis. Study-wide results and caveats: The authors found the disease-linked clones to be CD8+ and relatively rare in peripheral blood. What appeared characteristic of ankylosing spondylitis blood was a TCR beta motif of fewer than ten highly homologous variants.

Each CDR3 protein is one row after TCRdb ran MiXCR on the 5' RACE reads. The sample consists of around 130,000 distinct CDR3 sequences, 15% to 20% of them appearing once. Trimming stripped 2 bases from V and 3 bases from J, with 8 bases between. The CDR3 totals 13 residues. Germline V gives CDR1 MNHEY, CDR2 SVGEGT. Details on this clonotype: The antigen is undetermined.

The sample taken for sequencing was blood, either unsorted or a sorted T cell fraction (not recorded which). This receptor was identified in a male donor with ankylosing spondylitis. The V and J genes are TRBV6-2 or TRBV6-3 and TRBJ2-7; D is ambiguous. CDR3 coding DNA: TGTGCCAGCAGTTACCGCGAGTTCTACGAGCAGTACTTC. It is translated as CASSYREFYEQYF.